This TCR beta chain was documented in a study of blood T cell repertoires in COVID-19. Study summary: Material from acute and convalescent COVID-19 was sourced from the United States, Italy and Spain. In each case, the material was cDNA or gDNA derived from T cells, B-cell-depleted T cells, or PBMCs.

How the authors handled the data: Quantification of nucleated cells was approximated via reference gene primer amplification. Here immunoSEQ multiplex PCR was the method, and the copy in TCRdb shows in-frame clones only, minus some. V, J and clone size reflect that table, while D and trimming were determined from the DNA. In the table there are tens of thousands of clones, about three quarters of which are singletons. CDR1 and CDR2 from the germline V gene are SQVTM and ANQGSEA. The CDR3 runs 13 residues. Details on this clone: An end of the junction does not agree with germline; a read error may underlie this.

The sequence was obtained from a human donor with active or convalescent COVID-19. The donor label of this sample is uncertain. This chain uses TRBV29-1 with TRBJ1-4; 9 bases are a match to TRBD1. Sequences were obtained from peripheral blood. The CDR3 loop reads CSVPGTGNGKLFF. The CDR3 DNA sequence: TGCAGCGTCCCCGGGACAGGGAATGGAAAACTGTTTTTT.